This passage covers 20 T cell receptor beta chains from one sample sequenced in a study of beta chain features in type 1 diabetes. Study-level findings and limits: TCRB CDR3s from Type 1 diabetes patients were moderately but significantly shorter in all four CD4+ subsets.

The antigens for these receptors are not known. Since all of the isolated RNA was reverse transcribed, expressed TCRB transcripts were what got sequenced. Some clones are missing from TCRdb's copy, which holds only in-frame ones; the method was immunoSEQ multiplex PCR. The data show 150,000 to 200,000 clones, approximately 8.7% seen once. The sample consisted of central memory CD4+ T cells from blood. These receptors were obtained from a woman aged 30 to 39 with type 1 diabetes.

V gene TRBV7-3 combines with J gene TRBJ1-2; TRBD1 matches 10 bases. CDR3 length: 14 amino acids. V shed 4 bases and J 8 bases; nucleotides not matched to a gene: 7. CDR1 SGHTA and CDR2 FQGTGA come from the germline V gene. CDR3 nucleotides: TGTGCCAGCAGCTCAACCGGGACAGGGGTCGGCTACACCTTC. Translated: CASSSTGTGVGYTF. The complete variable domain, with remaining parts taken from reference TRBV7-3 and TRBJ1-2, reads GAGVSQTPSNKVTEKGKYVELRCDPISGHTALYWYRQSLGQGPEFLIYFQGTGAADDSGLPNDRFFAVRPEGSVSTLKIQRTERGDSAVYLCASSSTGTGVGYTFGSGTRLTVV.

The chain couples TRBV11-2 to TRBJ2-3; TRBD2 is a possible D gene (6 bases). V lost 1 base to trimming and J lost 3 bases, with 11 bases between them. The CDR3 is made up of 15 amino acids. Per germline, CDR1 SGHAT and CDR2 FQNNGV. The CDR3 nucleotides read TGTGCCAGCAGCTTAGCCCTGGAGGGGACAGATACGCAGTATTTT. It encodes CASSLALEGTDTQYF. The full variable domain, rest sourced from reference TRBV11-2 and TRBJ2-3, is EAGVAQSPRYKIIEKRQSVAFWCNPISGHATLYWYQQILGQGPKLLIQFQNNGVVDDSQLPKDRFSAERLKGVDSTLKIQPAKLEDSAVYLCASSLALEGTDTQYFGPGTRLTVL.

A few counts support this clone. The chain couples TRBV7-2 to TRBJ2-2, with unresolved D. Looked up from germline, CDR1 is SGHTA and CDR2 is FQGNSA. The CDR3 loop spans 12 amino acids. Trimming shortened V by 5 bases and J by 7 bases, and 8 bases separated the two germline ends. Here the CDR3 reads CASSPPGGELFF. The CDR3 bases are TGTGCCAGCAGCCCCCCGGGCGGGGAGCTGTTTTTT.

This clone was seen more than once but under ten times. The V and J genes are TRBV29-1 and TRBJ2-3; D uncertain. In germline, CDR1 is SQVTM, CDR2 ANQGSEA. V gave up 6 bases and J gave up 4 bases, with 8 bases separating them. CDR3 length: 11 amino acids. CDR3 coding DNA: TGCAGCGTCCGCGAAGCAGATACGCAGTATTTT. This gives the protein CSVREADTQYF.

This clone appeared a few times. The gene calls are TRBV19 and TRBJ2-6; 9 positions match TRBD2. The V segment lost 8 bases and the J segment 0 bases; nucleotides outside the gene matches: 11. Looked up from germline, CDR1 is LNHDA and CDR2 is SQIVND (reference sequence). The CDR3 extends over 18 amino acids. The CDR3 reads CASALLGGRASGANVLTF. The DNA for the CDR3 is TGTGCCAGTGCCTTGCTAGGCGGGAGGGCCTCTGGGGCCAACGTCCTGACTTTC.

The gene calls are TRBV4-1 and TRBJ2-4; perhaps TRBD2 as D (5 bases). Per the germline V gene, CDR1 is MGHRA and CDR2 is YSYEKL. CDR3 length: 14 residues. Between the trimmed V and J ends, which lost 0 bases and 8 bases, there was a span of 11 bases. The CDR3 DNA reads TGCGCCAGCAGCCAAGAATACGGGATCTACATTCAGTACTTC. Its protein is CASSQEYGIYIQYF.

V is TRBV7-3 and J is TRBJ2-5, with TRBD2 matching 13 bases. The J segment lost 5 bases and the V segment lost 5 bases, leaving 5 bases of the junction unmatched. The germline gives CDR1 SGHTA, CDR2 FQGTGA. This CDR3 is built from 15 residues. The CDR3 DNA is TGTGCCAGCAGCCAAGGGACTAGCGGGATGGAGACCCAGTACTTC. This sequence encodes CASSQGTSGMETQYF.

In this sample, this clone turned up many times. The genes are TRBV15 and TRBJ2-3, with D perhaps matching TRBD2 (5 bases). CDR1 and CDR2 (germline): LNHNV, YYDKDF (reference sequence). The CDR3 sequence is 14 residues long. Trimming shortened V by 4 bases and J by 1 base, and 9 bases separated the two germline ends. In DNA, the CDR3 is TGTGCCACCAGCATCGAGAGGGGCACAGATACGCAGTATTTT. This gives the protein CATSIERGTDTQYF.

The gene calls are TRBV7-6 and TRBJ2-1, with TRBD2 as a possible D gene (5 bases). Looked up from germline, CDR1 is SGHVS and CDR2 is FNYEAQ. V lost 0 bases and J 7 bases, leaving 22 bases between the germline ends. This CDR3 is built from 18 residues. The CDR3 loop is CASSLAPLASTTGNEQFF. As DNA, the CDR3 is TGTGCCAGCAGCTTAGCGCCCCTAGCTAGCACTACTGGGAATGAGCAGTTCTTC.

V is TRBV7-3 and J is TRBJ2-5; D perhaps matches TRBD1 (5 bases). From germline, CDR1 is SGHTA and CDR2 FQGTGA. V lost 5 bases, J lost 5 bases, and 12 bases lay in between. This CDR3 has 13 amino acids. The chain's CDR3 is CASSQGVGETQYF. The CDR3 DNA sequence: TGTGCCAGCAGCCAAGGGGTTGGGGAGACCCAGTACTTC.

The gene calls are TRBV28 and TRBJ1-5; 9 nucleotides line up with TRBD1. The germline V gene has CDR1 MDHEN and CDR2 SYDVKM. This CDR3 region has 17 residues. The trim removed 6 bases at V and 4 bases at J, leaving 13 bases unmatched. CDR3 bases: TGTGCCAGCAGCAAATACGGACAGGGGATATCAAATCAGCCCCAGCATTTT. It codes for CASSKYGQGISNQPQHF.

This clone occurred a few times. The chain combines TRBV5-1 with TRBJ1-1; D uncertain. Trimming took 0 bases from V and 8 from J, leaving 8 bases between them. This CDR3 has 12 amino acids. Germline CDR1 and CDR2: SGHRS and YFSETQ. CDR3 nucleotide sequence: TGCGCCAGCAGCTTGGGCGTAAACGAAGCTTTCTTT. Protein sequence: CASSLGVNEAFF.

J is TRBJ1-4 and V is TRBV5-1, with 9 bases that match TRBD1. J gave up 7 bases and V 1 base, and 2 bases lay outside the gene matches. The germline V gene encodes CDR1 SGHRS and CDR2 YFSETQ. The CDR3 length is 14 residues. The CDR3 DNA reads as TGCGCCAGCAGCTTGACAGGGGGCGGTGAAAAACTGTTTTTT. Protein product: CASSLTGGGEKLFF. Complete variable domain (other parts from reference TRBV5-1 and TRBJ1-4): KAGVTQTPRYLIKTRGQQVTLSCSPISGHRSVSWYQQTPGQGLQFLFEYFSETQRNKGNFPGRFSGRQFSNSRSEMNVSTLELGDSALYLCASSLTGGGEKLFFGSGTQLSVL.

In this sample, this clone turned up a few times. The gene calls are TRBV10-3 and TRBJ2-5, with TRBD2 as a possible D gene (5 bases). The CDR3 loop spans 14 amino acids. V lost 3 bases and J 5 bases, leaving 13 bases between the germline ends. Germline V lookup: CDR1 ENHRY, CDR2 SYGVKD. The CDR3 coding sequence is TGTGCCATCAGTGAACCAACTAGATTCGAGACCCAGTACTTC. Residues: CAISEPTRFETQYF.

Only a few counts were recorded for this clone. The V gene is TRBV7-9, the J gene TRBJ2-1; 8 positions agree with TRBD2. The CDR3 runs 15 residues. J lost 9 bases, V lost 4 bases, and 11 bases had no gene match. In germline, CDR1 is SEHNR, CDR2 FQNEAQ (reference sequence). The CDR3 region has the DNA TGTGCCAGCAGCTCCCCAGCGGGAGATCGGGGTGAGCAGTTCTTC. The encoded protein is CASSSPAGDRGEQFF.

This clone was seen only a few times. J is TRBJ2-3 and V is TRBV2; D is undetermined. There are 15 residues in the CDR3. Trimming removed 5 bases at V and 0 bases at J, with 12 bases between. Per germline, CDR1 SNHLY and CDR2 FYNNEI. The CDR3 reads CASSFLGDSTDTQYF. CDR3 sequence (DNA): TGTGCCAGCAGTTTTCTAGGTGACAGCACAGATACGCAGTATTTT. The variable domain in full, with the rest retrieved from reference TRBV2 and TRBJ2-3, is EPEVTQTPSHQVTQMGQEVILRCVPISNHLYFYWYRQILGQKVEFLVSFYNNEISEKSEIFDDQFSVERPDGSNFTLKIRSTKLEDSAMYFCASSFLGDSTDTQYFGPGTRLTVL.

The rearrangement joins TRBV7-6 to TRBJ2-4; weak D call: TRBD1 (6 bases). Germline V gives CDR1 SGHVS, CDR2 FNYEAQ. Trimming left V 5 bases short and J 7 bases short, with 18 bases between. The CDR3 runs to 15 residues. The CDR3 nucleotides read TGTGCCAGCAGCCCCACGGGATCTACAGGGAACATTCAGTACTTC. Its protein is CASSPTGSTGNIQYF. Using reference TRBV7-6 and TRBJ2-4 for the parts outside the CDR3, the full variable domain is GAGVSQSPRYKVTKRGQDVALRCDPISGHVSLYWYRQALGQGPEFLTYFNYEAQQDKSGLPNDRFSAERPEGSISTLTIQRTEQRDSAMYRCASSPTGSTGNIQYFGAGTRLSVL.

The sample holds a few counts of this clone. The CDR3 loop is CASSPNRFPYNEQFF. CDR3 DNA sequence: TGTGCCAGCAGTCCGAACAGGTTCCCCTACAATGAGCAGTTCTTC. The rearrangement links TRBV28 to TRBJ2-1; possibly TRBD1 for D (5 bases). The CDR3 loop spans 15 amino acids. Germline assignment: CDR1 MDHEN and CDR2 SYDVKM. Trimming stripped 5 bases from V and 2 bases from J, with 13 bases between.

This clone occurred a few times. This rearrangement joins TRBV6-5 to TRBJ2-5; tentative D call: TRBD1 (5 bases). The CDR3 totals 13 residues. Germline lookup yields CDR1 MNHEY and CDR2 SVGAGI. Trimming took off 7 bases at V and 5 bases at J, with 14 bases between the two ends. The CDR3 reads CASTDTARETQYF. CDR3 DNA sequence: TGTGCCAGCACGGACACGGCACGGGAGACCCAGTACTTC.

This clone was found a few times. The chain has TRBV19 and TRBJ2-2; 9 nucleotides agree with TRBD1. Germline CDR1 LNHDA, CDR2 SQIVND (reference sequence). The CDR3 is 14 residues long. CDR3 loop: CAGHRGLNTGELFF. CDR3 bases: TGTGCGGGACACAGGGGGCTAAACACCGGGGAGCTGTTTTTT.